The present entry profiles one T cell receptor beta chain with its context. Its antigen is unknown. This specimen belongs to a study of spatial heterogeneity in lung cancer. About the research overall: Sequencing consistently turned up more beta-chain sequences than alpha-chain sequences. General observations from the study: Resection blood, more than follow-up blood, showed ubiquitous expanded tumor TCRs.

A distinct unique molecular identifier was carried by each TCR cDNA molecule. Using its own MiXCR run on the 5' RACE reads, TCRdb lists one record per CDR3 protein. The table has about 82,000 distinct CDR3 sequences, around 12% seen once; the top ten hold about 4.6%. Trimming stripped 2 bases from V and 1 base from J, with 9 bases between. CDR1 and CDR2 from the germline V gene are SGHRS and YFSETQ. This CDR3 spans 14 amino acids. Time point described: sample taken at primary tumor resection. Unsorted whole RNA from tumor, nontumor lung or frozen PBMC underwent sequencing. 55 to 80 TRACERx patients with early, untreated non-small cell lung cancer donated samples.

The specimen comprised PBMCs, sampled at surgery. The sequence was collected from a male donor with early-stage non-small cell lung cancer. The gene calls are TRBV5-1 and TRBJ1-1, with a tentative D call TRBD1 (5 bases). DNA of the CDR3: TGCGCCAGCAGCTTAGCGACAGCGAACACTGAAGCTTTCTTT. It specifies CASSLATANTEAFF. Full variable domain (remainder filled in from reference TRBV5-1 and TRBJ1-1): KAGVTQTPRYLIKTRGQQVTLSCSPISGHRSVSWYQQTPGQGLQFLFEYFSETQRNKGNFPGRFSGRQFSNSRSEMNVSTLELGDSALYLCASSLATANTEAFFGQGTRLTVV.